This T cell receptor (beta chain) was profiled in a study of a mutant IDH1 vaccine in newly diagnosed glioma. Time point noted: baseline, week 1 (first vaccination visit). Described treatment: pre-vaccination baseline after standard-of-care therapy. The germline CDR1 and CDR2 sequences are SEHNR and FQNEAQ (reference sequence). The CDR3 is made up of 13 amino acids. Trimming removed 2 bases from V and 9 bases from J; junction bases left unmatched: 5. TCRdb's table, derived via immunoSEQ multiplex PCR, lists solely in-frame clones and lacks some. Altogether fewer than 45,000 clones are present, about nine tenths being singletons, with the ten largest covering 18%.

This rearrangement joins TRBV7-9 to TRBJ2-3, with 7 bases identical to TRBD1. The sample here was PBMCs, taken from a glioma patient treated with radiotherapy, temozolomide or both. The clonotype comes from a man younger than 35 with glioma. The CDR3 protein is CASSLPPDRTQYF. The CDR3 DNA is TGTGCCAGCAGCTTACCCCCGGACAGGACGCAGTATTTT. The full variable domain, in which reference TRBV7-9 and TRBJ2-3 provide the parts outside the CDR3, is DTGVSQNPRHKITKRGQNVTFRCDPISEHNRLYWYRQTLGQGPEFLTYFQNEAQLEKSRLLSDRFSAERPKGSFSTLEIQRTEQGDSAMYLCASSLPPDRTQYFGPGTRLTVL.